Listed below are T cell receptor beta chains from one sample, sequenced in a study of blood T cell repertoires in COVID-19. Only in-frame clones appear in the TCRdb table, and some are missing; sequencing was by immunoSEQ multiplex PCR. Of roughly 100,000 clones detected, approximately 88% appear once; the ten largest clones hold around 4.5%. The source material was peripheral blood. The receptors were gathered from a human donor in a cohort sampled during active COVID-19. CDR3s include the opening cysteine and the closing phenylalanine or tryptophan. A D gene is named only where the DNA matches it firmly. The size of a clone is reported for some rows only, either as once, few or many, or as a class for expanded clones.

>.|TRBD1|TRBV10-3|TRBJ1-5
TGTGCCATCAGCGACAGGGCCCCCCAGCCCCAGCATTTT
CAISDRAPQPQHF
>.|TRBD2|TRBV4-2|TRBJ2-2
TGTGCCAGCAGCCAAGATGGGGGTGGAGCGGGGGGACCGAACACCGGGGAGCTGTTTTTT
CASSQDGGGAGGPNTGELFF
>.|.|TRBV6-6|TRBJ1-1
TGTGCCAGCAGCTCTAAAAATACCGCTGAAGCTTTCTTT
CASSSKNTAEAFF
>.|.|TRBV28|TRBJ1-5
TGTGCCAGCTTACGGGACTTCAATCAGCCCCAGCATTTT
CASLRDFNQPQHF
>.|.|TRBV5-5|TRBJ2-7
TGTGCCAGCAGCTTAGACAGGTCACCGGCCTACGAGCAGTACTTC
CASSLDRSPAYEQYF
>.|.|TRBV3-1/TRBV3-2|TRBJ1-1
TGTGCCAGCAGCTCTACAGGGTGGGTGAACACTGAAGCTTTCTTT
CASSSTGWVNTEAFF
>few|TRBD1|TRBV25-1|TRBJ2-7
TGTGCCAGCAGTGAATTGGAAAAGGGGGCGAGCGGCGAGCAGTACTTC
CASSELEKGASGEQYF
>.|.|TRBV18|TRBJ1-6
TGTGCCAGCTCACCGGGGGGTTATAATTCACCCCTCCACTTT
CASSPGGYNSPLHF
>.|.|TRBV3-1/TRBV3-2|TRBJ1-5
TGTGCCAGCAGCCAGGGAGATCAGCCCCAGCATTTT
CASSQGDQPQHF
>.|TRBD1|TRBV2|TRBJ2-5
TGTGCCAGCAGTCCGGACAGGGGGCAGGAGACCCAGTACTTC
CASSPDRGQETQYF
>.|TRBD2|TRBV27|TRBJ2-3
TGTGCCGTAAGGGGACTATTGAATGGGGATACGCAGTATTTT
CAVRGLLNGDTQYF
>once|.|TRBV6-5|TRBJ2-1
TGTGCCAGCAGCCAATGGCGGGGTTACAATGAGCAGTTCTTC
CASSQWRGYNEQFF
>.|.|TRBV7-2|TRBJ1-5
TGTGCCAGCAGCGCGGGCACTAGCAATCAGCCCCAGCATTTT
CASSAGTSNQPQHF
>.|TRBD1|TRBV6-2/TRBV6-3|TRBJ2-4
TGTGCCAGCAGCCTACGGGACAGGTACCACATTCAGTACTTC
CASSLRDRYHIQYF
>.|.|TRBV7-9|TRBJ1-2
TGTGCCAGCAGCCCCTGGGTGGGAGAGAACTATGGCTACACCTTC
CASSPWVGENYGYTF
>few|TRBD1|TRBV13|TRBJ1-4
TGTGCCAGCAGCTCACGGACAGGGGTTGAAAAACTGTTTTTT
CASSSRTGVEKLFF
>.|TRBD1|TRBV2|TRBJ1-4
TGTGCCAGCAGACCGGGACAGGGGTACGAAAAACTGTTTTTT
CASRPGQGYEKLFF
>.|.|TRBV4-1|TRBJ2-5
TGCGCCAGCAGCCACCTCCGCGGCAGCCCGGAGACCCAGTACTTC
CASSHLRGSPETQYF